Below, 18 T cell receptor beta chains from the same sample are listed, as sequenced in a study of shared clonotypes between healthy human individuals. Naive-designated CD8 cells lacked CD45RO, were positively enriched for CCR7, and omitted terminally differentiated effector memory CD45RA+ cells. The table came from immunoSEQ multiplex PCR; TCRdb's copy has only in-frame clones and leaves some out. The repertoire includes over 2 million clones, just under 95% of them detected once, and 0.85% to 1.2% sits in the top ten. Sequenced sample: naive CD8+ T cells sorted from blood. These receptors came from a man aged 18 to 30 in good health.

The rearrangement uses TRBV27 and TRBJ2-3; 13 bases are a match to TRBD2. The junction had 0 bases not matched to a gene; V was cut back by 8 bases and J by 4 bases. The CDR3 is 13 amino acids. Germline CDR1 MNHEY, CDR2 SMNVEV (reference sequence). The CDR3 nucleotides read TGTGCCAGCGGACTAGCGGGAGCAGATACGCAGTATTTT. Protein product: CASGLAGADTQYF.

The V gene is TRBV5-4, the J gene TRBJ2-7; 10 bases align to TRBD2. After removal of 4 bases from V and 2 bases from J, the junction contained 6 bases not matched to a gene. This CDR3 has 15 amino acids. CDR1 and CDR2 from the germline V gene are SGHNT and YYREEE (reference sequence). CDR3 in DNA: TGTGCCAGCAGCGATCTAGCGGGGGCTGCCTACGAGCAGTACTTC. Its translation is CASSDLAGAAYEQYF.

In the case of this clone: Other DNA sequences of this sample code for an identical CDR3. The chain joins TRBV2 to TRBJ2-7; D ambiguous. Trimming removed 2 bases at V and 2 bases at J, with 4 bases between. The CDR3 runs to 12 residues. Per the germline V gene, CDR1 is SNHLY and CDR2 is FYNNEI. CDR3 coding DNA: TGTGCCAGCAGTGAACCTCCCTACGAGCAGTACTTC. Its translation: CASSEPPYEQYF.

The V and J genes are TRBV16 and TRBJ1-1; D might be TRBD1 (5 bases). CDR1 and CDR2 from the germline V gene are KGHSY and FQNENV. V was shortened by 2 bases and J by 0 bases, with 13 bases between the two germline ends. This CDR3 is 16 amino acids long. For the CDR3, the DNA is TGTGCCAGCAGCCAACTATGGACGGACATGAACACTGAAGCTTTCTTT. Amino acid sequence: CASSQLWTDMNTEAFF.

The chain employs TRBV7-9 and TRBJ2-7; 8 bases align to TRBD1. J gave up 0 bases and V 4 bases, and 8 bases lay outside the gene matches. The CDR3 totals 16 residues. The germline V gene encodes CDR1 SEHNR and CDR2 FQNEAQ (reference sequence). The CDR3 region is CASSSRDRLHSYEQYF. The CDR3 DNA reads as TGTGCCAGCAGCTCGAGGGACAGGCTTCACTCCTACGAGCAGTACTTC. The full variable domain, rest sourced from reference TRBV7-9 and TRBJ2-7, is DTGVSQNPRHKITKRGQNVTFRCDPISEHNRLYWYRQTLGQGPEFLTYFQNEAQLEKSRLLSDRFSAERPKGSFSTLEIQRTEQGDSAMYLCASSSRDRLHSYEQYFGPGTRLTVT.

J is TRBJ1-5 and V is TRBV6-6; D is ambiguous. The germline CDR1 and CDR2 sequences are MNHNY and SVGAGI (reference sequence). Trimming removed 7 bases from V and 0 bases from J, with 10 bases in between. The CDR3 spans 14 residues. The CDR3 nucleotides are TGTGCCAGCATCGAGGGCGTTAGCAATCAGCCCCAGCATTTT. It codes for CASIEGVSNQPQHF.

As concerns this clone: This CDR3 is also generated by other DNA sequences in the sample. The rearrangement links TRBV2 to TRBJ1-4, with D maybe TRBD1 (6 bases). The CDR3 is 14 amino acids. CDR1 is SNHLY, CDR2 FYNNEI, per germline. Trimming took 4 bases from V and 3 from J, leaving 9 bases between them. The DNA of the CDR3 is TGTGCCAGCAGTGCAGGGGAAGCTAATGAAAAACTGTTTTTT. Its translation: CASSAGEANEKLFF.

The V call is TRBV13, the J call TRBJ2-1, with TRBD2 identical over 10 bases. The germline CDR1 and CDR2 sequences are PRHDT and FYEKMQ (reference sequence). Trimming at V came to 5 bases and at J to 5 bases, leaving 9 bases not matched to a gene. The CDR3 totals 16 residues. CDR3 in DNA: TGTGCCAGCAGCAGCACACTAGCGGGAAGAGACAATGAGCAGTTCTTC. It translates to CASSSTLAGRDNEQFF.

The V and J genes are TRBV5-1 and TRBJ2-2, with TRBD1 as a possible D gene (5 bases). The CDR3 contains 19 residues. With 2 bases removed from V and 6 bases from J, the gap between germline ends came to 26 bases. Germline lookup yields CDR1 SGHRS and CDR2 YFSETQ. CDR3 nucleotide sequence: TGCGCCAGCAGCTTTCTCCCCTCCATGACAGACTCCGGACCCGGGGAGCTGTTTTTT. Translation: CASSFLPSMTDSGPGELFF.

CDR3 bases: TGCAGCGCGCGGACAGCTAGCACAGATACGCAGTATTTT. This gives the protein CSARTASTDTQYF. The chain links TRBV29-1 to TRBJ2-3, with D tentatively TRBD1 (6 bases). Germline V gene lookup returns CDR1 SQVTM and CDR2 ANQGSEA. Trimming pared 7 bases from V and 0 bases from J, leaving 11 bases between. The CDR3 is 13 residues long.

This chain uses TRBV2 with TRBJ2-7, with TRBD1 matching over 8 bases. V dropped 4 bases and J dropped 3; count of bases not matched to a gene: 8. Germline V lookup: CDR1 SNHLY, CDR2 FYNNEI. CDR3 length equals 15 residues. The CDR3 sequence: CASSGPWTGIYEQYF. The CDR3 DNA sequence: TGTGCCAGCAGTGGTCCGTGGACAGGGATCTACGAGCAGTACTTC.

The J gene is TRBJ2-7, the V gene TRBV19; D remains ambiguous. V dropped 5 bases and J dropped 2 bases, with 13 bases sitting between them. The CDR3 consists of 14 residues. CDR1 LNHDA and CDR2 SQIVND come from the germline V gene (reference sequence). Written as DNA, the CDR3 is TGTGCCAGTAGTGCCAGTTTTGGGGCCTACGAGCAGTACTTC. Amino acids: CASSASFGAYEQYF.

The CDR3: CASSEWDGGSYEQYF. The DNA for the CDR3 is TGTGCCAGCAGTGAATGGGATGGTGGCTCCTACGAGCAGTACTTC. V is TRBV6-1 and J is TRBJ2-7; the D is unclear. V lost 2 bases to trimming and J lost 0 bases, with 11 bases between them. Germline CDR1 is MNHNS and CDR2 is SASEGT. This CDR3 contains 15 residues.

V gene TRBV6-5 combines with J gene TRBJ2-5; 10 nucleotides match TRBD2. CDR1 MNHEY and CDR2 SVGAGI come from the germline V gene. The CDR3 extends over 15 amino acids. Germline trimming cut 5 bases from V and 3 bases from J; bases unmatched to any gene: 6. The CDR3 nucleotides are TGTGCCAGCAGTCGACTAGCGGGCCTTAAAGAGACCCAGTACTTC. This encodes CASSRLAGLKETQYF.

CDR3 in amino acids: CASSATGGGSGELFF. CDR3 DNA: TGTGCCAGCAGCGCGACAGGGGGTGGTTCCGGGGAGCTGTTTTTT. The chain joins TRBV6-5 to TRBJ2-2; 9 nucleotides line up with TRBD1. The CDR3 is made up of 15 amino acids. J gave up 6 bases and V 6 bases, and 8 bases lay outside the gene matches. The germline V gene encodes CDR1 MNHEY and CDR2 SVGAGI.

The chain couples TRBV5-6 to TRBJ1-2; D is unresolved. V lost 7 bases and J lost 2, with 15 bases in between. The CDR3 extends over 14 amino acids. Germline CDR1 SGHDT, CDR2 YYEEEE. The CDR3 reads CASRPGWGNYGYTF. In nucleotides, the CDR3 is TGTGCCAGCCGCCCCGGGTGGGGAAACTATGGCTACACCTTC.

Written as DNA, the CDR3 is TGTGCCAGCAGTACCGAGGCTTTAGGGACCCAGTACTTC. Translation gives CASSTEALGTQYF. This rearrangement joins TRBV6-6 to TRBJ2-5; D is undetermined. Between the trimmed V and J ends, which lost 5 bases and 7 bases, there was a span of 14 bases. CDR3 length: 13 residues. The germline V gene encodes CDR1 MNHNY and CDR2 SVGAGI (reference sequence).

The chain links TRBV5-1 to TRBJ2-5, with D maybe TRBD2 (5 bases). V was shortened by 0 bases and J by 4 bases, with 13 bases between the two germline ends. Germline values: CDR1 SGHRS, CDR2 YFSETQ. The CDR3 totals 15 residues. CDR3 nucleotides: TGCGCCAGCAGCTTGGAAGGCGGACTCCCAGAGACCCAGTACTTC. Amino acids: CASSLEGGLPETQYF.